This is a list of T cell receptor beta chains from one sample in a study of technical replicates of blood from a handful of donors. The method was immunoSEQ multiplex PCR; TCRdb's version includes in-frame clones alone and lacks a portion of them. The sample has around 100,000 clones; over 90% are singletons. Material: T cells isolated from PBMCs. These receptors were obtained from a human donor in good health. Each CDR3 is given with its conserved first and last residue. The D gene is left open where the match is weak. Size is omitted from some rows. Given values are once, few, many or a class for expanded clones.

v_gene: TRBV14
d_gene: TRBD1
abundance: -
j_gene: TRBJ2-1
CDR3nt: TGTGCCAGCAGCCTGGACAGGACCTACAATGAGCAGTTCTTC
CDR3aa: CASSLDRTYNEQFF

v_gene: TRBV19
d_gene: TRBD1
abundance: few
j_gene: TRBJ2-7
CDR3nt: TGTGCCAGTAGTAAGGGACAGTACTACGAGCAGTACTTC
CDR3aa: CASSKGQYYEQYF

v_gene: TRBV19
d_gene: -
abundance: once
j_gene: TRBJ1-3
CDR3nt: TGTGCCACTAAGGACAGTGATGGAAACACCATATATTTT
CDR3aa: CATKDSDGNTIYF

v_gene: TRBV5-1
d_gene: TRBD1
abundance: -
j_gene: TRBJ2-3
CDR3nt: TGCGCCAGCAGCCGAAACAGGGGGCTGACTAGCACAGATACGCAGTATTTT
CDR3aa: CASSRNRGLTSTDTQYF

v_gene: TRBV10-3
d_gene: -
abundance: -
j_gene: TRBJ2-5
CDR3nt: TGTGCCATCAGTGAAAACAGGGGACGCGCGGGGTCGGAAGAGACCCAGTACTTC
CDR3aa: CAISENRGRAGSEETQYF

v_gene: TRBV6-5
d_gene: -
abundance: -
j_gene: TRBJ2-7
CDR3nt: TGTGCCAGCAGTTACTCCCAGGTTACGTCCTACGAGCAGTACTTC
CDR3aa: CASSYSQVTSYEQYF

v_gene: TRBV7-6
d_gene: -
abundance: -
j_gene: TRBJ1-4
CDR3nt: TGTGCCAGCAGCGCCCAGACAGAAAAACTGTTTTTT
CDR3aa: CASSAQTEKLFF

v_gene: TRBV7-2
d_gene: -
abundance: -
j_gene: TRBJ1-2
CDR3nt: TGTGCCAGCAGCTTAGTAGGAGACCACTATGGCTACACCTTC
CDR3aa: CASSLVGDHYGYTF

v_gene: TRBV11-2
d_gene: TRBD1
abundance: -
j_gene: TRBJ2-2
CDR3nt: TGTGCCAGCAGCCCCGGGACAGTAAAGAACACCGGGGAGCTGTTTTTT
CDR3aa: CASSPGTVKNTGELFF

v_gene: TRBV28
d_gene: TRBD1
abundance: -
j_gene: TRBJ2-3
CDR3nt: TGTGCCAGCGGACAGGCCGGAGGTACGCAGTATTTT
CDR3aa: CASGQAGGTQYF

v_gene: TRBV30
d_gene: TRBD2
abundance: -
j_gene: TRBJ2-1
CDR3nt: TGTGCCTGGAGTCCCCTGCTAGCGGGAGGGCCGGGTGAGCAGTTCTTC
CDR3aa: CAWSPLLAGGPGEQFF

v_gene: TRBV6-6
d_gene: -
abundance: -
j_gene: TRBJ2-7
CDR3nt: TGTGCCAGCGAGCGCGGCTACCTACTGGAGCAGTACTTC
CDR3aa: CASERGYLLEQYF

v_gene: TRBV27
d_gene: TRBD2
abundance: few
j_gene: TRBJ2-1
CDR3nt: TGTGCCAGCAGTTTGGGACTAGTCTTCTACAATGAGCAGTTCTTC
CDR3aa: CASSLGLVFYNEQFF

v_gene: TRBV7-8
d_gene: TRBD1
abundance: -
j_gene: TRBJ2-5
CDR3nt: TGTGCCAGCAGCTTATCGCTCCGGGACAGTGAACAGTACCAAGAGACCCAGTACTTC
CDR3aa: CASSLSLRDSEQYQETQYF

v_gene: TRBV6-6
d_gene: -
abundance: -
j_gene: TRBJ1-3
CDR3nt: TGTGCCAGCAGCTCCGACAGGCTGGGTTTGGGAAACACCATATATTTT
CDR3aa: CASSSDRLGLGNTIYF

v_gene: TRBV9
d_gene: TRBD1
abundance: few
j_gene: TRBJ2-1
CDR3nt: TGTGCCAGCAGCGCGTGGGACAGCTACAATGAGCAGTTCTTC
CDR3aa: CASSAWDSYNEQFF

v_gene: TRBV18
d_gene: TRBD2
abundance: once
j_gene: TRBJ2-7
CDR3nt: TGTGCCAGCTCACCAGAGGGACTAGCGTCCCACGAGCAGTACTTC
CDR3aa: CASSPEGLASHEQYF

v_gene: TRBV5-1
d_gene: -
abundance: -
j_gene: TRBJ1-4
CDR3nt: TGCGCCAGCAGCTTGGGGAAGACTGCAACTAATGAAAAACTGTTTTTT
CDR3aa: CASSLGKTATNEKLFF

v_gene: TRBV7-3
d_gene: -
abundance: -
j_gene: TRBJ2-2
CDR3nt: TGTGCCAGCAGCTTAAGGGGCGGATACAACACCGGGGAGCTGTTTTTT
CDR3aa: CASSLRGGYNTGELFF

v_gene: TRBV7-6
d_gene: -
abundance: -
j_gene: TRBJ2-7
CDR3nt: TGTGCCAGCAGCCGAAATCCCCCTGGAGCGCGTACACTTCTCGAGCAGTACTTC
CDR3aa: CASSRNPPGARTLLEQYF

v_gene: TRBV9
d_gene: TRBD2
abundance: -
j_gene: TRBJ2-7
CDR3nt: TGTGCCAGCAGCGTAGGGACTAGCGGGAGCTACGAGCAGTACTTC
CDR3aa: CASSVGTSGSYEQYF

v_gene: TRBV19
d_gene: TRBD1
abundance: -
j_gene: TRBJ2-7
CDR3nt: TGTGCCAGTAGTAGCAACAGGGGCTACGAGCAGTACTTC
CDR3aa: CASSSNRGYEQYF

v_gene: TRBV11-1
d_gene: -
abundance: -
j_gene: TRBJ2-2
CDR3nt: TGTGCCAGCAGCTTAGGCAGGAACATCGGGGAGCTGTTTTTT
CDR3aa: CASSLGRNIGELFF

v_gene: TRBV27
d_gene: TRBD1
abundance: -
j_gene: TRBJ2-3
CDR3nt: TGTGCCAGCGGCAAGACAGGGGGCGAAGGATATACGCAGTATTTT
CDR3aa: CASGKTGGEGYTQYF

v_gene: TRBV5-4
d_gene: -
abundance: -
j_gene: TRBJ2-2
CDR3nt: TGTGCCAGCTTGGAGCGTGGCCACGGCACCGGGGAGCTGTTTTTT
CDR3aa: CASLERGHGTGELFF

v_gene: TRBV4-1
d_gene: -
abundance: -
j_gene: TRBJ1-1
CDR3nt: TGCGCCAGCAGCCCCCCATGGAACACTGAAGCTTTCTTT
CDR3aa: CASSPPWNTEAFF

v_gene: TRBV27
d_gene: -
abundance: -
j_gene: TRBJ2-7
CDR3nt: TGTGCCAGCAGTTTCAGAGGCGAGCAGTACTTC
CDR3aa: CASSFRGEQYF

v_gene: TRBV7-2
d_gene: -
abundance: -
j_gene: TRBJ2-1
CDR3nt: TGTGCCAGCAGCTTAGTGGTCAGGGGTCCCTACAATGAGCAGTTCTTC
CDR3aa: CASSLVVRGPYNEQFF

v_gene: TRBV25-1
d_gene: -
abundance: -
j_gene: TRBJ1-2
CDR3nt: TGTGCCAGCAGTGAAAGTGGAGGAACCCCTATCTATGGCTACACCTTC
CDR3aa: CASSESGGTPIYGYTF

v_gene: TRBV6-5
d_gene: TRBD1
abundance: -
j_gene: TRBJ2-7
CDR3nt: TGTGCCAGCAGTTACTCAGGGGACAGCTCCTACGAGCAGTACTTC
CDR3aa: CASSYSGDSSYEQYF

v_gene: TRBV6-6
d_gene: TRBD2
abundance: -
j_gene: TRBJ2-3
CDR3nt: TGTGCCAGCAGACGGGAGGGGGGCACAGATACGCAGTATTTT
CDR3aa: CASRREGGTDTQYF

v_gene: TRBV6-5
d_gene: TRBD1
abundance: once
j_gene: TRBJ1-5
CDR3nt: TGTGCCAGCAGCAGGACAGGGGATCAGCCCCAGCATTTT
CDR3aa: CASSRTGDQPQHF

v_gene: TRBV5-5
d_gene: -
abundance: -
j_gene: TRBJ1-4
CDR3nt: TGTGCCAGCAGTGACCCGGCAGGGACAACTAATGAAAAACTGTTTTTT
CDR3aa: CASSDPAGTTNEKLFF

v_gene: TRBV4-1
d_gene: -
abundance: once
j_gene: TRBJ1-5
CDR3nt: TGCGCCAGCAGCCAAACGCGGGGAGGGAGGGATCAGCCCCAGCATTTT
CDR3aa: CASSQTRGGRDQPQHF

v_gene: TRBV6-6
d_gene: TRBD1
abundance: few
j_gene: TRBJ1-5
CDR3nt: TGTGCCAGCAGTCGCGGACAGGGAATTCAGCCCCAGCATTTT
CDR3aa: CASSRGQGIQPQHF

v_gene: TRBV11-2
d_gene: -
abundance: -
j_gene: TRBJ1-3
CDR3nt: TGTGCCAGCACAACTGGAAACACCATATATTTT
CDR3aa: CASTTGNTIYF

v_gene: TRBV7-2
d_gene: TRBD2
abundance: -
j_gene: TRBJ2-1
CDR3nt: TGTGCCAGCAGCCGCCCCGGGACTAGCGGGAGAGGCTACAATGAGCAGTTCTTC
CDR3aa: CASSRPGTSGRGYNEQFF

v_gene: TRBV11-1
d_gene: TRBD1
abundance: -
j_gene: TRBJ1-2
CDR3nt: TGTGCCAGCAGCGAGACAGGGATCGCGGCCTACACCTTC
CDR3aa: CASSETGIAAYTF

v_gene: TRBV25-1
d_gene: TRBD1
abundance: -
j_gene: TRBJ2-2
CDR3nt: TGTGCCAGCAGCGGACAGGGTGGGAACACCGGGGAGCTGTTTTTT
CDR3aa: CASSGQGGNTGELFF

v_gene: TRBV6-6
d_gene: TRBD1
abundance: -
j_gene: TRBJ2-5
CDR3nt: TGTGCCAGCAGATTGACAGGGTGGGAGACCCAGTACTTC
CDR3aa: CASRLTGWETQYF

v_gene: TRBV6-5
d_gene: -
abundance: -
j_gene: TRBJ1-2
CDR3nt: TGTGCCAGCAGTTACTCGACAGGCAATGGCTACACCTTC
CDR3aa: CASSYSTGNGYTF

v_gene: TRBV6-5
d_gene: -
abundance: -
j_gene: TRBJ2-6
CDR3nt: TGTGCCAGCAGTTTCGGGGGTTCTGGGGCCAACGTCCTGACTTTC
CDR3aa: CASSFGGSGANVLTF

v_gene: TRBV30
d_gene: -
abundance: -
j_gene: TRBJ2-5
CDR3nt: TGTGCCTGGAGTGGGCAGGGAGAGACCCAGTACTTC
CDR3aa: CAWSGQGETQYF

v_gene: TRBV6-5
d_gene: TRBD1
abundance: -
j_gene: TRBJ2-7
CDR3nt: TGTGCCAGCAGTTACTTCGTGGGACAGTACGAGCAGTACTTC
CDR3aa: CASSYFVGQYEQYF

v_gene: TRBV19
d_gene: -
abundance: -
j_gene: TRBJ1-1
CDR3nt: TGTGCCAGTAGGGGGGGGAGGGCCATCCAAGCTTTCTTT
CDR3aa: CASRGGRAIQAFF

v_gene: TRBV10-3
d_gene: -
abundance: once
j_gene: TRBJ2-3
CDR3nt: TGTGCCATCGGAGACAGGAGAGGGGATACGCAGTATTTT
CDR3aa: CAIGDRRGDTQYF

v_gene: TRBV19
d_gene: -
abundance: -
j_gene: TRBJ2-7
CDR3nt: TGTGCCAGTACTGTTGCAGCGGAGGCCTACGAGCAGTACTTC
CDR3aa: CASTVAAEAYEQYF

v_gene: TRBV9
d_gene: TRBD2
abundance: -
j_gene: TRBJ2-2
CDR3nt: TGTGCCAGCAGCGTAAGCACTAGCGACCCGAACACCGGGGAGCTGTTTTTT
CDR3aa: CASSVSTSDPNTGELFF

v_gene: TRBV4-2
d_gene: -
abundance: -
j_gene: TRBJ2-7
CDR3nt: TGTGCCAGCAGCCAATACGGGACTTTCACCTACGAGCAGTACTTC
CDR3aa: CASSQYGTFTYEQYF

v_gene: TRBV7-2
d_gene: -
abundance: -
j_gene: TRBJ1-2
CDR3nt: TGTGCCAGCAGCTCGATAGCGACTAACTATGGCTACACCTTC
CDR3aa: CASSSIATNYGYTF

v_gene: TRBV27
d_gene: -
abundance: -
j_gene: TRBJ2-1
CDR3nt: TGTGCCAGCAGTCTAGTCGGGAGCTACAATGAGCAGTTCTTC
CDR3aa: CASSLVGSYNEQFF

v_gene: TRBV7-8
d_gene: -
abundance: once
j_gene: TRBJ2-7
CDR3nt: TGTGCCAGCAGCTTCTACCCGGACAGTAGCTCCTACGAGCAGTACTTC
CDR3aa: CASSFYPDSSSYEQYF

v_gene: TRBV15
d_gene: TRBD2
abundance: -
j_gene: TRBJ2-7
CDR3nt: TGTGCCACCAGCAGAGGGACTAGCGGCTACGAGCAGTACTTC
CDR3aa: CATSRGTSGYEQYF

v_gene: TRBV20-1
d_gene: -
abundance: -
j_gene: TRBJ1-2
CDR3nt: TGCAGTGCTCCGGATGGCTACACCTTC
CDR3aa: CSAPDGYTF

v_gene: TRBV6-1
d_gene: TRBD1
abundance: -
j_gene: TRBJ2-1
CDR3nt: TGTGCCAGCAGTACCGGGACAGGGTTCTACAATGAGCAGTTCTTC
CDR3aa: CASSTGTGFYNEQFF

v_gene: TRBV9
d_gene: -
abundance: once
j_gene: TRBJ1-1
CDR3nt: TGTGCCAGCAGCTTAGGACAGACCTTGAACACTGAAGCTTTCTTT
CDR3aa: CASSLGQTLNTEAFF

v_gene: TRBV7-3
d_gene: TRBD2
abundance: -
j_gene: TRBJ2-2
CDR3nt: TGTGCCAGCAGCCCAAAGACTAGCGGGAGGGCCCTGGACACCGGGGAGCTGTTTTTT
CDR3aa: CASSPKTSGRALDTGELFF